The next 2 T cell receptor beta chains were all read from a single sample in a study of T-cell reconstitution after alpha-beta-depleted transplantation in children. As it was prepared, the TCRbeta library received unique molecular identifiers. TCRdb reprocessed the PCR reads via MiXCR and lists one record per CDR3 protein. The repertoire includes over 450,000 distinct CDR3 sequences, roughly a tenth of them detected once, and around 2% sits in the top ten. Sequenced material: PBMCs, taken before TCRalphabeta/CD19-depleted stem cell transplant. These TCRs come from a child aged 2-15 years with inherited bone marrow failure, due to receive a stem cell transplant.

This clonotype has ten or more counts. The rearrangement joins TRBV29-1 to TRBJ2-5; TRBD2 matches at 7 bases. With 7 bases clipped from V and 1 base from J, the junction kept 6 bases outside the gene matches. This CDR3 is built from 13 residues. CDR1 is SQVTM and CDR2 is ANQGSEA in the germline V gene. The chain's CDR3 is CSATGTTQETQYF. The CDR3 DNA reads as TGCAGCGCGACCGGGACTACCCAAGAGACCCAGTACTTC.

The CDR3, as DNA: TGTGCCAGCAGCCAAGATCTTCCAGGGGGTTGGGGGTATGGCTACACCTTC. It translates to CASSQDLPGGWGYGYTF. The chain links TRBV3-1 to TRBJ1-2; the match to TRBD1 covers 7 bases. After removal of 0 bases from V and 5 bases from J, the junction contained 12 bases not matched to a gene. Germline CDR1 reads LGHDT; CDR2 reads YNNKEL (reference sequence). The CDR3 sequence is 17 residues long.